The 17 T cell receptor beta chains listed next were all sequenced from one sample in a study of blood T cell repertoires in COVID-19. Clones were sequenced by immunoSEQ multiplex PCR, and TCRdb holds only the in-frame ones, with some missing. The sample lists about 150,000 clones, 65% to 90% occurring once. Material: peripheral blood. Receptors were obtained from a man aged 65 to 79 with acute or convalescent COVID-19.

This chain links TRBV19 with TRBJ2-7; D is undetermined. This CDR3 contains 14 residues. V was clipped by 4 bases and J by 0 bases, with 10 bases between them. Germline loops: CDR1 LNHDA, CDR2 SQIVND (reference sequence). For the CDR3, the DNA is TGTGCCAGTAGTAAGGTGGCGGACTCCTACGAGCAGTACTTC. Protein sequence: CASSKVADSYEQYF.

This chain joins TRBV9 and TRBJ1-1, with 7 bases identical to TRBD1. The CDR3 runs 14 residues. J lost 3 bases, V lost 4 bases, and 6 bases had no gene match. Germline CDR1 and CDR2: SGDLS and YYNGEE. The CDR3 here is CASSPTQGDTEAFF. Written as DNA, the CDR3 is TGTGCCAGCAGCCCGACGCAGGGGGACACTGAAGCTTTCTTT.

V is TRBV9 and J is TRBJ1-5; 9 positions agree with TRBD1. Unmatched junction bases numbered 4, after V lost 4 bases and J lost 2 bases. From germline, CDR1 is SGDLS and CDR2 YYNGEE. The CDR3 sequence is 15 residues long. CDR3 amino acids: CASSPGQGGNQPQHF. CDR3 coding DNA: TGTGCCAGCAGCCCGGGACAGGGAGGCAATCAGCCCCAGCATTTT.

V gene TRBV5-4 combines with J gene TRBJ2-5; D gene uncertain. Trimming took 1 base from V and 1 from J, leaving 8 bases between them. The CDR3 is made up of 14 amino acids. The germline CDR1 and CDR2 sequences are SGHNT and YYREEE (reference sequence). CDR3 in DNA: TGTGCCAGCAGCTTGACAGCTGCCCAAGAGACCCAGTACTTC. This encodes CASSLTAAQETQYF. Based on the CDR3 plus reference TRBV5-4 and TRBJ2-5, the full variable domain is ETGVTQSPTHLIKTRGQQVTLRCSSQSGHNTVSWYQQALGQGPQFIFQYYREEENGRGNFPPRFSGLQFPNYSSELNVNALELDDSALYLCASSLTAAQETQYFGPGTRLLVL.

The V and J genes are TRBV7-8 and TRBJ1-2; 12 bases match TRBD1. The ends lost 0 bases at V and 0 bases at J; junction bases unmatched: 2. Germline CDR1 and CDR2: SGHVS and FQNEAQ. The CDR3 length is 17 residues. The CDR3 DNA reads as TGTGCCAGCAGCTTAGCGGGACAGGGGGCCTCTAACTATGGCTACACCTTC. Protein: CASSLAGQGASNYGYTF.

This clone turned up a few times. This chain uses TRBV4-1 with TRBJ1-6; TRBD1 might be the D (6 bases). The CDR3 has 15 residues. The germline V gene encodes CDR1 MGHRA and CDR2 YSYEKL. The V gene lost 2 bases and the J gene lost 5 bases, with 10 bases spanning the gap. The CDR3 here is CASSQIRTDNSPLHF. CDR3 DNA sequence: TGCGCCAGCAGCCAAATAAGGACAGATAATTCACCCCTCCACTTT.

This rearrangement joins TRBV20-1 to TRBJ1-1; maybe TRBD1 (5 bases). Trimming cost V 5 bases and J 7 bases, with 8 bases left between them. Germline lookup yields CDR1 DFQATT and CDR2 SNEGSKA (reference sequence). The CDR3 spans 10 residues. The CDR3 DNA reads as TGCAGTGCTGCCACAGGTGAAGCTTTCTTT. Protein product: CSAATGEAFF.

The V gene is TRBV12-3 or TRBV12-4, the J gene TRBJ1-1; 7 bases agree with TRBD1. This CDR3 spans 13 amino acids. Trimming cost V 7 bases and J 1 base; bases outside gene matches: 3. DNA of the CDR3: TGTGCCAGCAACCGACAGGGGAACACTGAAGCTTTCTTT. Protein: CASNRQGNTEAFF.

The gene calls are TRBV19 and TRBJ2-3; TRBD1 aligns across 8 bases. V dropped 4 bases and J dropped 4; count of bases not matched to a gene: 10. Germline assignment: CDR1 LNHDA and CDR2 SQIVND (reference sequence). There are 16 residues in the CDR3. CDR3 in amino acids: CASSTGPGQEADTQYF. CDR3 nucleotides: TGTGCCAGTAGTACAGGACCGGGACAGGAGGCAGATACGCAGTATTTT.

V gene TRBV28 combines with J gene TRBJ2-3; possibly TRBD2 for D (6 bases). The CDR3 spans 14 residues. Germline CDR1 is MDHEN and CDR2 is SYDVKM. V was clipped by 6 bases and J by 2 bases, with 12 bases between them. CDR3 protein: CASRTGSFTDTQYF. CDR3 DNA sequence: TGTGCCAGCAGAACCGGGAGCTTCACAGATACGCAGTATTTT. Combining the CDR3 with reference TRBV28 and TRBJ2-3 gives the whole variable domain DVKVTQSSRYLVKRTGEKVFLECVQDMDHENMFWYRQDPGLGLRLIYFSYDVKMKEKGDIPEGYSVSREKKERFSLILESASTNQTSMYLCASRTGSFTDTQYFGPGTRLTVL.

The sample holds a few counts of this clone. The CDR3, as DNA: TGTGCCAGCAGCTTAGATGGCAGGCCCACTGAAGCTTTCTTT. It is translated as CASSLDGRPTEAFF. V and J are TRBV7-2 and TRBJ1-1, with unresolved D. The CDR3 runs 14 residues. Germline V gene lookup returns CDR1 SGHTA and CDR2 FQGNSA. V gave up 1 base and J gave up 4 bases, with 10 bases separating them.

The gene calls are TRBV28 and TRBJ1-2; D not certain. The CDR3 extends over 13 amino acids. Germline CDR1 is MDHEN and CDR2 is SYDVKM. V shed 7 bases and J shed 3 bases, with 12 bases lying between them. CDR3 sequence reads: CASNTPGYYGYTF. The DNA for the CDR3 is TGTGCCAGCAACACCCCAGGATACTATGGCTACACCTTC.

This chain uses TRBV30 with TRBJ1-6, with D possibly matching TRBD1 (5 bases). This CDR3 comprises 11 residues. V shed 5 bases and J shed 10 bases, with 9 bases lying between them. CDR1 GTSNPN and CDR2 SVGIG come from the germline V gene (reference sequence). The CDR3 bases are TGTGCCTGGTCGGGGGGGTCACCCCTCCACTTT. Its translation: CAWSGGSPLHF.

The chain links TRBV6-2 or TRBV6-3 to TRBJ1-1, with D possibly being TRBD1 (5 bases). Germline CDR1 is MNHEY and CDR2 is SVGEGT. The CDR3 has 12 residues. Trimming removed 6 bases at V and 7 bases at J, with 12 bases between. CDR3 loop: CASSRTGDEAFF. CDR3 nucleotides: TGTGCCAGCAGCCGTACGGGGGATGAAGCTTTCTTT.

This chain links TRBV14 with TRBJ1-4; D gene unclear. The germline gives CDR1 SGHDN, CDR2 FVKESK. With 1 base removed from V and 14 bases from J, the gap between germline ends came to 14 bases. The CDR3 length is 13 residues. The CDR3: CASSQGRGRRLFF. In DNA form, the CDR3 reads TGTGCCAGCAGCCAAGGACGAGGAAGACGGCTGTTTTTT.

The genes are TRBV5-8 and TRBJ2-7; 8 nucleotides agree with TRBD1. CDR3 length equals 14 residues. The V gene end was trimmed by 3 bases and the J gene end by 5 bases; junction bases not matched to a gene: 7. Germline CDR1 SGHTS, CDR2 YDEGEE. The CDR3 sequence: CASSSGQGGDEQYF. CDR3 DNA: TGTGCCAGCAGCTCCGGACAGGGAGGAGACGAGCAGTACTTC.

This chain uses TRBV6-5 with TRBJ1-2; 9 bases fit TRBD1. After removal of 5 bases from V and 14 bases from J, the junction contained 6 bases not matched to a gene. This CDR3 has 11 amino acids. Germline-derived CDR1 and CDR2 are MNHEY and SVGAGI. CDR3 sequence reads: CASSLGQGRTF. The CDR3 DNA follows: TGTGCCAGCAGTCTAGGACAGGGGCGGACCTTC.